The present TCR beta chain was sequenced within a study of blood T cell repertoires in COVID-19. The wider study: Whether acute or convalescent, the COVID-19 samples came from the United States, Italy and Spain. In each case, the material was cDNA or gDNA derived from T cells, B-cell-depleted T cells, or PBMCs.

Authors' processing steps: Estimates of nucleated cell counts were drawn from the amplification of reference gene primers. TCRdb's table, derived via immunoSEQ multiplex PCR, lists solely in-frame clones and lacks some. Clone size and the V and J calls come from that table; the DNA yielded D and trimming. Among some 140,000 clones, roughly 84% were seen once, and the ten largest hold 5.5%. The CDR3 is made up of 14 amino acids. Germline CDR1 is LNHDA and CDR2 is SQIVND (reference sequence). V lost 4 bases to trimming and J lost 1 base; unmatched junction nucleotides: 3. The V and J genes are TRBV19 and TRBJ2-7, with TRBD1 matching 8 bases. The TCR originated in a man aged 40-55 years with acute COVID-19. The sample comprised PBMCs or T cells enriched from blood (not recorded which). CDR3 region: CASSSGQGSYEQYF. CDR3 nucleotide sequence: TGTGCCAGTAGTAGCGGACAGGGATCCTACGAGCAGTACTTC.